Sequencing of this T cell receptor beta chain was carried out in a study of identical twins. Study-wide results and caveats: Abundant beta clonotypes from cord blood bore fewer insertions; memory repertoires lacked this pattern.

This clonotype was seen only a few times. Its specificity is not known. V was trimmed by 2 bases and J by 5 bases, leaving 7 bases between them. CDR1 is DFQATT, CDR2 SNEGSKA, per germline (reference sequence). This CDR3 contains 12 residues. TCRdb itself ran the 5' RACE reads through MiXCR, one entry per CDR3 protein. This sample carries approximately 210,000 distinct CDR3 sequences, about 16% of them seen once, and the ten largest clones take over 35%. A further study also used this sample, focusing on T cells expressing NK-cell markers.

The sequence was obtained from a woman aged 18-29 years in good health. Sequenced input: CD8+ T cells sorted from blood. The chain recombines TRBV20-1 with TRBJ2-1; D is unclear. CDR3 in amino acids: CSARYQNNEQFF. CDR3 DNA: TGCAGTGCTAGATACCAGAACAATGAGCAGTTCTTC.